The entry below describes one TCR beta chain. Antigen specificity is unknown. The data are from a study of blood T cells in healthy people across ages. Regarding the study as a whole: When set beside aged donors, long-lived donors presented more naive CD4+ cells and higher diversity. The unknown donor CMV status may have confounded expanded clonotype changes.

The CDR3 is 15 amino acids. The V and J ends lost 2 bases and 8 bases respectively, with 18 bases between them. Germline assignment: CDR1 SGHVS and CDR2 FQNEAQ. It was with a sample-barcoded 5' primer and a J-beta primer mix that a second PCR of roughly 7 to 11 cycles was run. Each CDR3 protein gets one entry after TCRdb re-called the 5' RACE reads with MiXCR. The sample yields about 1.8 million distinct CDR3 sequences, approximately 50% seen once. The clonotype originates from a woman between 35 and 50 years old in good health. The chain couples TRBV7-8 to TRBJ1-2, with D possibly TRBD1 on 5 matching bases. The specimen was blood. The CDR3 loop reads CASSLSAARAKGYTF. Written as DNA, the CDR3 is TGTGCCAGCAGCTTAAGTGCAGCCAGGGCTAAGGGCTACACCTTC.